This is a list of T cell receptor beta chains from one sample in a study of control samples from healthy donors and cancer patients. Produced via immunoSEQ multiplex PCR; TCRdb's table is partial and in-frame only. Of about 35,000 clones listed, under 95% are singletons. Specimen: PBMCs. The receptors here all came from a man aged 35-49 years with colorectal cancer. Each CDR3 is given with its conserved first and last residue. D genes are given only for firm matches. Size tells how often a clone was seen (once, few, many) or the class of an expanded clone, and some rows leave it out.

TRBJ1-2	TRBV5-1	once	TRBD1	CASSNPGTVGGYTF	TGCGCCAGCAGTAACCCCGGGACAGTCGGTGGCTACACCTTC
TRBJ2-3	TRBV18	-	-	CASSPLSSGATDTQYF	TGTGCCAGCTCACCACTTTCTAGTGGTGCCACAGATACGCAGTATTTT
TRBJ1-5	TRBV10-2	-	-	CASSFGPGNQPQHF	TGCGCCAGCAGTTTCGGTCCGGGCAATCAGCCCCAGCATTTT
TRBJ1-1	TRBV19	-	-	CASSLAGVGTEAFF	TGTGCCAGTAGCCTTGCCGGGGTCGGCACTGAAGCTTTCTTT
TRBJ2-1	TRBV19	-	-	CASSPPTLSYNEQFF	TGTGCCAGTAGTCCCCCCACGTTATCCTACAATGAGCAGTTCTTC
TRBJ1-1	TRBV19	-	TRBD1	CASSRRTGETEAFF	TGTGCCAGTAGTAGACGTACAGGGGAGACTGAAGCTTTCTTT
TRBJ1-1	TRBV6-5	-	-	CASSYSSSRTPEAFF	TGTGCCAGCAGTTACTCGAGCTCGAGGACGCCCGAAGCTTTCTTT
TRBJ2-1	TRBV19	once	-	CASRLEGSYNEQFF	TGTGCCAGCCGTTTGGAGGGGTCCTACAATGAGCAGTTCTTC
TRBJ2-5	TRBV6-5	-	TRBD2	CASKGTSGPQETQYF	TGTGCCAGCAAAGGGACTAGCGGGCCACAAGAGACCCAGTACTTC
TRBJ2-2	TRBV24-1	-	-	CATSDSTGELFF	TGTGCCACCAGTGATTCTACCGGGGAGCTGTTTTTT
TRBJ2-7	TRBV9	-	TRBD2	CASSPTFGGYEQYF	TGTGCCAGCAGCCCGACGTTCGGGGGGTACGAGCAGTACTTC
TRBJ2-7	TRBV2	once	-	CASSFLASVEQYF	TGTGCCAGCAGTTTTCTAGCCTCCGTCGAGCAGTACTTC
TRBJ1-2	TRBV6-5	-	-	CASSYSMSGNYGYTF	TGTGCCAGCAGTTACTCGATGTCAGGGAACTATGGCTACACCTTC
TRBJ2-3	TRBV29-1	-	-	CSVVQGGFMDTQYF	TGCAGCGTGGTCCAGGGAGGATTTATGGATACGCAGTATTTT
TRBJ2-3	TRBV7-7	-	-	CASSLVGTSTDTQYF	TGTGCCAGCAGCTTAGTAGGGACTAGCACAGATACGCAGTATTTT
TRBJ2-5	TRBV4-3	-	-	CASSQGRGGRTQYF	TGCGCCAGCAGCCAAGGAAGGGGTGGGAGGACCCAGTACTTC
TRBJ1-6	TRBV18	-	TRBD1	CASSERQGTNSPLHF	TGTGCCAGCTCAGAAAGACAGGGGACTAATTCACCCCTCCACTTT
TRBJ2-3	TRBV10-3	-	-	CAIGNGLIAQYF	TGTGCCATCGGGAATGGCTTAATAGCGCAGTATTTT
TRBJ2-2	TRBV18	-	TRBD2	CASSAASGGNTGELFF	TGTGCCAGCTCAGCGGCTAGCGGGGGGAACACCGGGGAGCTGTTTTTT
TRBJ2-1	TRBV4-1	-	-	CASRVRDIRDNEQFF	TGCGCCAGCAGGGTCCGGGACATCAGAGACAATGAGCAGTTCTTC
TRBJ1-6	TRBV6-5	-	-	CASGTLGGNSPLHF	TGTGCCAGCGGAACCTTGGGGGGAAATTCACCCCTCCACTTT
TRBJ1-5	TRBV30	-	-	CAWSAEGLASNQPQHF	TGTGCCTGGAGCGCGGAAGGATTAGCAAGCAATCAGCCCCAGCATTTT
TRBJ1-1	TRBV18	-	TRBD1	CASSPSDRENTEAFF	TGTGCCAGCTCACCAAGCGACAGGGAGAACACTGAAGCTTTCTTT
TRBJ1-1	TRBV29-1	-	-	CSVGTRRGTEAFF	TGCAGCGTCGGGACACGGAGAGGGACTGAAGCTTTCTTT
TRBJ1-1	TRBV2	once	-	CASSEALGRNTEAFF	TGTGCCAGCAGTGAAGCTTTGGGCCGGAACACTGAAGCTTTCTTT
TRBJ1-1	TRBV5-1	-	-	CASSLGGAMNTEAFF	TGCGCCAGCAGCTTGGGTGGGGCTATGAACACTGAAGCTTTCTTT
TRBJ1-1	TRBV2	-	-	CASGFSPGNTEAFF	TGTGCCAGCGGTTTTTCACCAGGGAACACTGAAGCTTTCTTT
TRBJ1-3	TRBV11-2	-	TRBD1	CASSALQGAAGNTIYF	TGTGCCAGCAGCGCATTACAGGGGGCGGCTGGAAACACCATATATTTT
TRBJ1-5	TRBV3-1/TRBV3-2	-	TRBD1	CASSQDQMGQGSQPQHF	TGTGCCAGCAGCCAAGATCAGATGGGACAGGGATCTCAGCCCCAGCATTTT
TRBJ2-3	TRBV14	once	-	CASSQEIVLLGTDTQYF	TGTGCCAGCAGCCAAGAAATAGTGCTCCTCGGCACAGATACGCAGTATTTT
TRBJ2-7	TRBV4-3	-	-	CASSQDTPIGAYEQYF	TGCGCCAGCAGCCAAGATACCCCAATCGGGGCTTACGAGCAGTACTTC
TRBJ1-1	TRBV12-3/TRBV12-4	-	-	CASSLGGTAFF	TGTGCCAGCAGTTTAGGGGGGACAGCTTTCTTT
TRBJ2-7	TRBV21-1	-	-	CASSAILSRAGVQYF	TGTGCCAGCAGCGCCATTTTATCTAGGGCCGGGGTGCAGTACTTC
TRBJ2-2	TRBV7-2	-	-	CASSSSGTQVRELFF	TGTGCCAGCAGCTCCTCCGGGACCCAAGTCCGGGAGCTGTTTTTT
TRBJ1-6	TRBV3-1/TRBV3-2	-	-	CASSRSDTNSPLHF	TGTGCCAGCAGCAGATCGGACACTAATTCACCCCTCCACTTT
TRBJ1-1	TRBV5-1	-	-	CASSLGSTGGTEAFF	TGCGCCAGCAGCTTGGGGTCGACAGGTGGCACTGAAGCTTTCTTT
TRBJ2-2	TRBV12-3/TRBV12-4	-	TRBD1	CASSTGAAGELFF	TGTGCCAGCAGTACAGGGGCGGCCGGGGAGCTGTTTTTT
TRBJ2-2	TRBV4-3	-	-	CASSQDRGIATGELFF	TGCGCCAGCAGCCAAGATAGGGGAATAGCCACCGGGGAGCTGTTTTTT
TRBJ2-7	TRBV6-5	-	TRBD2	CASSSTSGGDSYEQYF	TGTGCCAGCAGTTCTACTAGCGGGGGCGACTCCTACGAGCAGTACTTC
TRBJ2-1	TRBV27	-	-	CASSPRALSSSYNEQFF	TGTGCCAGCAGTCCCAGGGCCCTTTCTAGCTCCTACAATGAGCAGTTCTTC
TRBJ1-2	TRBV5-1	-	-	CASSLEGDLYTF	TGCGCCAGCAGCTTGGAGGGGGACCTCTACACCTTC